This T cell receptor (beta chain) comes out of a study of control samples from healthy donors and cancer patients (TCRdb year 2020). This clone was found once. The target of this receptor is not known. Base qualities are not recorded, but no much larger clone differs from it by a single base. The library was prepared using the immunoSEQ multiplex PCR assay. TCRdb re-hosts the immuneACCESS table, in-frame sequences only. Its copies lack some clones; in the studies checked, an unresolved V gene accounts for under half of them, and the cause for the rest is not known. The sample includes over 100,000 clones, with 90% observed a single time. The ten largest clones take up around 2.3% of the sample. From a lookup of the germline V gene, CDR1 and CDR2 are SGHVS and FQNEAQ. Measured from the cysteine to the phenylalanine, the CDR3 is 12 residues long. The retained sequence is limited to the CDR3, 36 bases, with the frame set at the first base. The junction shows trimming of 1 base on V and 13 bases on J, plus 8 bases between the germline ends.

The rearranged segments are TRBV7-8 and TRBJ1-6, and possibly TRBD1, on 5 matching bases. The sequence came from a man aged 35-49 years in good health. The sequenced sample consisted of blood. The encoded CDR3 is CASSLVGGPLHF. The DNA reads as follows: TGTGCCAGCAGCTTAGTGGGGGGGCCCCTCCACTTT.